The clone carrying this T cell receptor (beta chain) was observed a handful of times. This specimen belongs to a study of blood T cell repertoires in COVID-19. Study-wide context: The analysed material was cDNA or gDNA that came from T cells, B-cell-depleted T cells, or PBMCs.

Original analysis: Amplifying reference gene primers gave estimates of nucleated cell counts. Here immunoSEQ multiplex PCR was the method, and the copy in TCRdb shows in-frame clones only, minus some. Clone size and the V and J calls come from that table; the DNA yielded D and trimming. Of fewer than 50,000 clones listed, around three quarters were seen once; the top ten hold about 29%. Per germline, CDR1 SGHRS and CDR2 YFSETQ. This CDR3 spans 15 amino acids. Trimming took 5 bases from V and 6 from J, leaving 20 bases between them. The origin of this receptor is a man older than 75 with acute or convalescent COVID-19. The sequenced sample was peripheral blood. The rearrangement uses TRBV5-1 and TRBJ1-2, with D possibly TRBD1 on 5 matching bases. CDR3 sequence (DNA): TGCGCCAGCAGTCATCAAGGTGGAGGGGCGGATGGCTACACCTTC. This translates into CASSHQGGGADGYTF.